This T cell receptor beta chain appears in the sequencing data of a study of T-cell memory formation after mild COVID-19. CDR3 length: 15 residues. Trimming took 0 bases from V and 5 from J; bases not matched to a gene: 5. CDR1 and CDR2 from the germline V gene are SGHRS and YFSETQ. This clonotype was counted between two and nine times. TCRdb reprocessed the 5' RACE reads via MiXCR and lists one record per CDR3 protein. The data hold over 150,000 distinct CDR3 sequences, with roughly 13% observed a single time. The gene calls are TRBV5-1 and TRBJ2-1, with 7 bases fitting TRBD1. The source is a man between 18 and 35 years old who had mild COVID-19 (a few samples of this study predate the infection). Cell type and time point are not known. Input material: PBMCs or a T cell subset sorted from them (not recorded which). This chain's CDR3 is CASSLGQGDHNEQFF. DNA of the CDR3: TGCGCCAGCAGCTTGGGGCAGGGGGACCACAATGAGCAGTTCTTC.